The sequence of this TCR beta chain was determined in a study of T cells after yellow fever vaccination. Study as a whole: Preparation of fractions with low cell numbers was performed using SMART-Seq v4 Ultra Low Input.

On this clonotype: Its antigen is still unknown.

UMIs were added to TCR cDNA along with a universal primer site when it was made by 5'RACE template switching. One entry per CDR3 protein, called by TCRdb with MiXCR from the 5' RACE reads. This table holds hundreds of thousands of distinct CDR3 sequences, around 16% found once. Study-wide points: Most clones from primary vaccination resurfaced after the booster (approximately 95% CD4, more than 75% CD8). CD4 and CD8 compartments shared a small share of clonotypes, likely from convergent recombination.

With 2 bases removed from V and 8 bases from J, the gap between germline ends came to 9 bases. The CDR3 consists of 12 residues. CDR1 is MDHEN and CDR2 is SYDVKM in the germline V gene. This TCR was sampled from a man younger than 35 who received the YFV17D yellow fever vaccine. J is TRBJ1-2 and V is TRBV28; D is ambiguous. The sample consisted of PBMCs, taken 5 days after the first yellow fever vaccination. The CDR3 sequence is CASSLMGKGYTF. The DNA of the CDR3 is TGTGCCAGCAGTTTAATGGGCAAGGGCTACACCTTC.